The sequence of this T cell receptor (beta chain) was determined in a study of blood T cell repertoires in COVID-19. Germline V gene sequence: CDR1 MNHEY, CDR2 SVGAGI. V dropped 4 bases and J dropped 0 bases, with 7 bases sitting between them. The CDR3 is 14 amino acids. The data were produced by immunoSEQ multiplex PCR, yet TCRdb's version contains in-frame clones alone and is incomplete. The sample shows more than 85,000 clones, 88% of them seen only once. The sequenced sample was peripheral blood. The chain has TRBV6-5 and TRBJ1-5, with D perhaps TRBD1 (6 bases). The source of this sequence is a woman aged 55 to 70 with acute or convalescent COVID-19. CDR3: CASSSQGSNQPQHF. For the CDR3, the DNA is TGTGCCAGCAGTTCACAGGGTAGCAATCAGCCCCAGCATTTT.